This T cell receptor beta chain was captured by sequencing in a study of cytomegalovirus exposure and HLA in healthy donors. Study-wide results and limits: Cytomegalovirus status, reportedly, was diagnosed with high specificity and sensitivity by the classifier. Within the approximately 110 validation repertoires, first-cohort TCR clusters tended to co-occur, according to a later analysis. In vitro experiments confirmed that a few CMV-associated chains were specific for CMV antigens.

CDR3 length: 16 residues. The germline CDR1 and CDR2 sequences are LGHNA and YNFKEQ. V lost 1 base and J lost 2; bases outside the gene matches: 4. These donors were members of the roughly 120-subject validation cohort, a group separate from the approximately 680-subject first cohort. The protocol was immunoSEQ multiplex PCR, while the TCRdb copy is restricted to in-frame clones and leaves out a portion. The top ten hold 0.65% to 0.85% of the sample, which has 350,000 or so clones, around 86% seen once. On this clone itself: Antigen unknown.

Sample: PBMCs. This sequence joins TRBV4-2 and TRBJ2-3, with TRBD2 matching 9 bases. The sequence derives from a woman under 30 in good health and CMV-seronegative. CDR3 loop: CASSQVLAGTTDTQYF. DNA for the CDR3: TGTGCCAGCAGCCAAGTACTAGCGGGTACCACAGATACGCAGTATTTT.